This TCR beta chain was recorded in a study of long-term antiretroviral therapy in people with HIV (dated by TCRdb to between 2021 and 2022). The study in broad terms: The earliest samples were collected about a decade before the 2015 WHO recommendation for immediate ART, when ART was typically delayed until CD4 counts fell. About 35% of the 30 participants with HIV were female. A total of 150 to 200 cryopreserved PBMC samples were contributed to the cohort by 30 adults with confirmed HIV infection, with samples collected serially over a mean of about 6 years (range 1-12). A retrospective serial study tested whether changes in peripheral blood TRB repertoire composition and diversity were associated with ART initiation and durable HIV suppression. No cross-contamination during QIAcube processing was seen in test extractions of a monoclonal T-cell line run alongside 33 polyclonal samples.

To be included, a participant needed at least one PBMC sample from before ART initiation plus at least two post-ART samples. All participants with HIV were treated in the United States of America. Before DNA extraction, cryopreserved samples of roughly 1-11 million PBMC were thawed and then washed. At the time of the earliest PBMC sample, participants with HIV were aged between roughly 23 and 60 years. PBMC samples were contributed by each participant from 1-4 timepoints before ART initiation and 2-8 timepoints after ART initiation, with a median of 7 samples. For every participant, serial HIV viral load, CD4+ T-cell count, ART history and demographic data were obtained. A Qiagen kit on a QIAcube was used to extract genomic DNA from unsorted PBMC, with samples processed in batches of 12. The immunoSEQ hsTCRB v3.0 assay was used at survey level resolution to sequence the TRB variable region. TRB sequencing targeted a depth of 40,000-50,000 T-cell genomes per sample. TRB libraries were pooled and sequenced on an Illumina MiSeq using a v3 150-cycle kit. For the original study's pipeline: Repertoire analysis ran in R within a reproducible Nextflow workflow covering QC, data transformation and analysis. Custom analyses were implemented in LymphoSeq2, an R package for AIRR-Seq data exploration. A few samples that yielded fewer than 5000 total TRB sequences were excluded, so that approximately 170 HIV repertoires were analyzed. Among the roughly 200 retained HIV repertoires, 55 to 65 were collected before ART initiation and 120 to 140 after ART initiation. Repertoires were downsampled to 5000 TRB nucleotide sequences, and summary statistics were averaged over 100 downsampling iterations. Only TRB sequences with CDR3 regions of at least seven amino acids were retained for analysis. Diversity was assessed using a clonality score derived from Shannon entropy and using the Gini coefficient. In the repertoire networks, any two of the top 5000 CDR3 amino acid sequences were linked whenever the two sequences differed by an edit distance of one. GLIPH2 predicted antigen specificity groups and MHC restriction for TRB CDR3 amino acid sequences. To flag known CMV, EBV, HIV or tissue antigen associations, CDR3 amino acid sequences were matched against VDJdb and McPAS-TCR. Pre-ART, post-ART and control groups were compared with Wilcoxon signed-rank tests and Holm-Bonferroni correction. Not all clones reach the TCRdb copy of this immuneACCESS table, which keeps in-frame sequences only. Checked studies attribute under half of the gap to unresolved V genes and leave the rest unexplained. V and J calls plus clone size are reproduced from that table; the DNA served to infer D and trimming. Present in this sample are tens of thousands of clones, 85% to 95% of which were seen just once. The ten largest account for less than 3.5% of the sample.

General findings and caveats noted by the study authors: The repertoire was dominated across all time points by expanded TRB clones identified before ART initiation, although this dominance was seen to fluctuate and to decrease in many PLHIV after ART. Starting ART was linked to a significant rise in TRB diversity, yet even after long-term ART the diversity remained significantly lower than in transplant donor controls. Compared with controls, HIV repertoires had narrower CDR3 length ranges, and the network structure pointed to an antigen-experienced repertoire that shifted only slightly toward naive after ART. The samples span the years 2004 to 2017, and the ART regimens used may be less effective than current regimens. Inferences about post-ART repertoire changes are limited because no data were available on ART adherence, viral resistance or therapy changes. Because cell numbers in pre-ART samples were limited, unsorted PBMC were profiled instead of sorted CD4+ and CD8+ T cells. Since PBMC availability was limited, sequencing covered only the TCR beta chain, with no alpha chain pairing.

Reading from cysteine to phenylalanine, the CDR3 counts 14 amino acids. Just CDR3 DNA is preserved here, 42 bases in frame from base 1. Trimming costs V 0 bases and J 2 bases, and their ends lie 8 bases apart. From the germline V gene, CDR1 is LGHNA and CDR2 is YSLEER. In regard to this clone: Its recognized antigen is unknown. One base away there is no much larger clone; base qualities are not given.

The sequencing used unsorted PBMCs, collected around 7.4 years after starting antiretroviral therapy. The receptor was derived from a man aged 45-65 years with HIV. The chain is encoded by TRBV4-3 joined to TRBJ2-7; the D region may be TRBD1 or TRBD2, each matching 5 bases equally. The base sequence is TGCGCCAGCAGCCAAGAGAGGGGCCCCTACGAGCAGTACTTC. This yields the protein CASSQERGPYEQYF.